There are a few counts of the clone carrying this T cell receptor beta chain. The data were taken from a study of PD-L1 blockade in urothelial cancer. This CDR3 is 14 amino acids long. Germline CDR1 reads MNHEY; CDR2 reads SMNVEV (reference sequence). V was pared by 5 bases and J by 6 bases, with 15 bases between. Generated by immunoSEQ multiplex PCR, the TCRdb table keeps only in-frame clones and is missing some. The sample lists 40,000 to 45,000 clones; 82% were seen once. The genes are TRBV27 and TRBJ2-3, with D possibly matching TRBD2 (6 bases). This TCR was sampled from a man in his 70s with urothelial cancer. The input for sequencing was PBMCs, taken around atezolizumab (anti-PD-L1) treatment. DNA of the CDR3: TGTGCCAGCAGTCCGGGACTTTATTCGGATACGCAGTATTTT. Translation gives CASSPGLYSDTQYF.